These 15 T cell receptor beta chains were all obtained from the same sample, sequenced in a study of blood T cell repertoires in COVID-19. Measured with immunoSEQ multiplex PCR; TCRdb has only the in-frame clones, and not every one. The table includes about 88,000 clones, 87% detected once. The sample consisted of peripheral blood. Source of these receptors: a male donor with acute or convalescent COVID-19.

V and J are TRBV5-4 and TRBJ2-7, with D possibly TRBD1 on 6 matching bases. The germline CDR1 and CDR2 sequences are SGHNT and YYREEE (reference sequence). The CDR3 is made up of 14 amino acids. The V gene lost 1 base and the J gene lost 4 bases, with 12 bases spanning the gap. The CDR3 nucleotides read TGTGCCAGCAGCTTGCAGGGGTTTTCGTACGAGCAGTACTTC. Encoded protein: CASSLQGFSYEQYF.

This sequence joins TRBV3-1 (or the pseudogene TRBV3-2) and TRBJ2-3; TRBD2 matches at 8 bases. Germline lookup yields CDR1 LGHDT and CDR2 YNNKEL (reference sequence). The CDR3 length is 16 residues. J lost 1 base, V lost 2 bases, and 5 bases had no gene match. CDR3 in DNA: TGTGCCAGCAGCCAAATTCCGGGGGGGGGCACAGATACGCAGTATTTT. Translating gives CASSQIPGGGTDTQYF.

The chain carries TRBV6-5 and TRBJ2-2, with 12 bases that match TRBD1. Per the germline V gene, CDR1 is MNHEY and CDR2 is SVGAGI. V was clipped by 9 bases and J by 6 bases; unmatched bases: 8. The CDR3 length is 15 residues. The DNA for the CDR3 is TGTGCCAGTAAGCCGGGACAGGGGGCGCCCGGGGAGCTGTTTTTT. Its translation is CASKPGQGAPGELFF.

The genes are TRBV9 and TRBJ1-1, with 7 bases lining up with TRBD1. With V trimmed by 3 bases and J by 0 bases, 5 bases remained unmatched. The CDR3 has 15 amino acids. Germline V gives CDR1 SGDLS, CDR2 YYNGEE. The CDR3 nucleotides are TGTGCCAGCAGCGAAACAGGGGCCATGAACACTGAAGCTTTCTTT. Amino acid sequence: CASSETGAMNTEAFF.

The J gene is TRBJ2-1, the V gene TRBV19; TRBD1 matches at 9 bases. Germline values: CDR1 LNHDA, CDR2 SQIVND (reference sequence). This CDR3 is 15 amino acids long. Trimming cost V 5 bases and J 8 bases; bases outside gene matches: 10. The CDR3 coding sequence is TGTGCCAGTAGTGCTCCGGGACAGGGTAGGTATGAGCAGTTCTTC. Amino acids: CASSAPGQGRYEQFF.

This clone was seen only once. The chain is built from TRBV10-3 and TRBJ2-5; D is perhaps TRBD1 (5 bases). Germline CDR1 is ENHRY and CDR2 is SYGVKD. Deletions cut 10 bases from V and 0 bases from J, with 12 bases between. This CDR3 is built from 13 residues. In nucleotides, the CDR3 is TGTGCCACCGAAAAGGGGTACCAAGAGACCCAGTACTTC. Translating it yields CATEKGYQETQYF.

The table lists this clone with many counts. The chain links TRBV24-1 to TRBJ2-1; possible D gene TRBD2, 5 bases. The CDR3 spans 10 residues. CDR1 is KGHDR, CDR2 SFDVKD, per germline. Deletions cut 9 bases from V and 9 bases from J, with 8 bases between. The CDR3 DNA reads as TGTGCCACCTATGAGGGTGAGCAGTTCTTC. Protein: CATYEGEQFF.

This chain uses TRBV5-4 with TRBJ2-7, with D possibly being TRBD1 (5 bases). Between the trimmed V and J ends, which lost 3 bases and 3 bases, there was a span of 22 bases. The germline V gene has CDR1 SGHNT and CDR2 YYREEE (reference sequence). The CDR3 is 17 amino acids. CDR3 loop: CASSSSVGGRAIYEQYF. DNA of the CDR3: TGTGCCAGCAGCTCTTCCGTGGGCGGCAGGGCCATCTACGAGCAGTACTTC.

This chain connects TRBV5-4 to TRBJ2-5; 7 bases fit TRBD2. Trimming cost V 0 bases and J 1 base; bases outside gene matches: 3. CDR1 is SGHNT and CDR2 is YYREEE in the germline V gene (reference sequence). The CDR3 is 15 residues long. The CDR3: CASSLGGTTQETQYF. The CDR3 DNA is TGTGCCAGCAGCTTGGGTGGGACTACCCAAGAGACCCAGTACTTC.

This clone was seen once. The genes are TRBV30 and TRBJ1-5; D ambiguous. This CDR3 is built from 15 residues. CDR1 and CDR2 from the germline V gene are GTSNPN and SVGIG (reference sequence). V lost 0 bases and J 2 bases, leaving 11 bases between the germline ends. The CDR3 reads CAWSVPPPGNQPQHF. In nucleotides, the CDR3 is TGTGCCTGGAGTGTACCCCCACCGGGCAATCAGCCCCAGCATTTT.

V usage is TRBV7-2 and J usage is TRBJ2-5; possibly TRBD2 for D (6 bases). CDR3 size: 14 residues. Trimming stripped 1 base from V and 4 bases from J, with 10 bases between. From germline, CDR1 is SGHTA and CDR2 FQGNSA. CDR3 protein: CASSLGRGAETQYF. DNA for the CDR3: TGTGCCAGCAGCTTAGGGAGGGGAGCAGAGACCCAGTACTTC.

V gene TRBV5-1 combines with J gene TRBJ2-5; tentatively, D is TRBD2 (6 bases). V lost 0 bases and J 0 bases, leaving 12 bases between the germline ends. Germline V gives CDR1 SGHRS, CDR2 YFSETQ. CDR3 length equals 16 residues. CDR3 in DNA: TGCGCCAGCAGCTTGGCAGGCCGGGGGAACCAAGAGACCCAGTACTTC. It codes for CASSLAGRGNQETQYF.

V usage is TRBV6-5 and J usage is TRBJ1-1, with 8 positions matching TRBD1. Germline loops: CDR1 MNHEY, CDR2 SVGAGI. The length of the CDR3 is 12 residues. V shed 10 bases and J 5 bases; nucleotides not matched to a gene: 6. The CDR3 DNA is TGTGCCATCGGACAGGGTGGGACTGAAGCTTTCTTT. It yields the protein CAIGQGGTEAFF.

The V and J genes are TRBV5-1 and TRBJ1-2; 7 bases match TRBD1. Per the germline V gene, CDR1 is SGHRS and CDR2 is YFSETQ. The CDR3 runs to 14 residues. Losses at the gene ends were 1 base for V and 3 bases for J; bases not matched to a gene: 3. The CDR3 DNA follows: TGCGCCAGCAGCTTGAGTACAGGGGACTATGGCTACACCTTC. This gives the protein CASSLSTGDYGYTF.

This clone was found a few times. The chain recombines TRBV5-4 with TRBJ1-1, with D possibly TRBD1 on 5 matching bases. CDR3 length equals 17 residues. V was pared by 4 bases and J by 0 bases, with 19 bases between. Germline lookup yields CDR1 SGHNT and CDR2 YYREEE (reference sequence). The CDR3 coding sequence is TGTGCCAGCAGCCCCTTCGGGCGGGGGTCCATGAACACTGAAGCTTTCTTT. It codes for CASSPFGRGSMNTEAFF. Full variable domain (missing parts from reference TRBV5-4 and TRBJ1-1): ETGVTQSPTHLIKTRGQQVTLRCSSQSGHNTVSWYQQALGQGPQFIFQYYREEENGRGNFPPRFSGLQFPNYSSELNVNALELDDSALYLCASSPFGRGSMNTEAFFGQGTRLTVV.